This TCR beta chain was retrieved from a study of OX40 agonist ivuxolimab in advanced cancers. Study summary: The dose-escalation group included hepatocellular carcinoma, melanoma, renal cell carcinoma and head and neck cancer.

V lost 6 bases and J lost 6; bases outside the gene matches: 7. The CDR3 has 15 amino acids. CDR1 and CDR2 from the germline V gene are SNHLY and FYNNEI. Sequenced by immunoSEQ multiplex PCR; TCRdb stores in-frame clones only, minus some. The table shows around 67,000 clones, with roughly 84% occurring only once. The receptor was isolated from an adult with an advanced solid tumor such as melanoma, head and neck, liver or kidney cancer. V is TRBV2 and J is TRBJ2-1, with 11 positions matching TRBD2. The sequencing used CD4+ or CD8+ T cells sorted from blood, collected in a trial of the OX40 agonist ivuxolimab. In nucleotides, the CDR3 is TGTGCCAGCAGCCGCGGACTAGCGGGTCCCAATGAGCAGTTCTTC. This sequence encodes CASSRGLAGPNEQFF.